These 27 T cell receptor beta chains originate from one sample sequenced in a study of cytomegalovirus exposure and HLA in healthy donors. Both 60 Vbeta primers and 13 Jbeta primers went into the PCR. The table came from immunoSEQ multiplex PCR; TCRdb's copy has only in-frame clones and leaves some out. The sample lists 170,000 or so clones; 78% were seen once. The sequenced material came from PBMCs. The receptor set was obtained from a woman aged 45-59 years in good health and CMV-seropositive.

This CDR3 is CATSSGTGTPAAEQYF. In DNA form, the CDR3 reads TGTGCCACCAGCAGCGGAACCGGGACTCCGGCGGCCGAGCAGTACTTC. This sequence joins TRBV15 and TRBJ2-7; D might be TRBD2 (6 bases). Germline CDR1 is LNHNV and CDR2 is YYDKDF (reference sequence). Trimming removed 3 bases from V and 6 bases from J, with 21 bases in between. CDR3 length: 16 residues.

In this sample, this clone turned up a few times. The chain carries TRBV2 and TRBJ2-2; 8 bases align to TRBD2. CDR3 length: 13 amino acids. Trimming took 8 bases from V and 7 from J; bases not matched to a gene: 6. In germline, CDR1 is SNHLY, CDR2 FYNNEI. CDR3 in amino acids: CASAAGGVGELFF. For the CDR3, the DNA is TGTGCCAGCGCGGCGGGAGGCGTCGGGGAGCTGTTTTTT. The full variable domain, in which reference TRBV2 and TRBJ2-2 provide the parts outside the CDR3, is EPEVTQTPSHQVTQMGQEVILRCVPISNHLYFYWYRQILGQKVEFLVSFYNNEISEKSEIFDDQFSVERPDGSNFTLKIRSTKLEDSAMYFCASAAGGVGELFFGEGSRLTVL.

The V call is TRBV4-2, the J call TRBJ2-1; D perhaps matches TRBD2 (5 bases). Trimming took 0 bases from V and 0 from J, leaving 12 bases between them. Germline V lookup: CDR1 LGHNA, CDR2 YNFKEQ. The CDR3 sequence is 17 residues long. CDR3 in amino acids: CASSQDLSGRSYNEQFF. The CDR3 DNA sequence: TGTGCCAGCAGCCAAGATCTAAGCGGCCGCTCCTACAATGAGCAGTTCTTC.

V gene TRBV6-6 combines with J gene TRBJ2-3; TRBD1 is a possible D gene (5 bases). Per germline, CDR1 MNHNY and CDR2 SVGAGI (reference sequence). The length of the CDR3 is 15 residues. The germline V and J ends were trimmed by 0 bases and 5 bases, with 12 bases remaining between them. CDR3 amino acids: CASSYSAPGLDTQYF. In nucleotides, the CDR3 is TGTGCCAGCAGTTACTCCGCGCCAGGGCTAGATACGCAGTATTTT.

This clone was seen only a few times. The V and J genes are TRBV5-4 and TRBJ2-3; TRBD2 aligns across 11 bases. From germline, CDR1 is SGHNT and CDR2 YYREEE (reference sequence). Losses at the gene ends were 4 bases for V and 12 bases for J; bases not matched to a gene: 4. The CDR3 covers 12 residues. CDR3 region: CASSQGLADQYF. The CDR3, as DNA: TGTGCCAGCAGCCAGGGACTAGCGGATCAGTATTTT.

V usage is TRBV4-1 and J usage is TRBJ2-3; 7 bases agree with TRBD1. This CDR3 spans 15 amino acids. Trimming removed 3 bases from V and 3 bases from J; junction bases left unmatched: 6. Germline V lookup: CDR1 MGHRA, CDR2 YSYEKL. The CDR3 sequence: CASSHQGVGTDTQYF. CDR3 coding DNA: TGCGCCAGCAGCCACCAGGGGGTAGGAACAGATACGCAGTATTTT.

Here the CDR3 reads CASSPLSWEAISSYEQYF. In DNA, the CDR3 is TGTGCCAGCAGCCCGCTCTCCTGGGAGGCTATCAGTTCCTACGAGCAGTACTTC. The chain uses TRBV4-2 and TRBJ2-7, with TRBD2 as a possible D gene (6 bases). This CDR3 is built from 18 residues. Germline V lookup: CDR1 LGHNA, CDR2 YNFKEQ. Trimming cost V 4 bases and J 1 base, with 23 bases left between them.

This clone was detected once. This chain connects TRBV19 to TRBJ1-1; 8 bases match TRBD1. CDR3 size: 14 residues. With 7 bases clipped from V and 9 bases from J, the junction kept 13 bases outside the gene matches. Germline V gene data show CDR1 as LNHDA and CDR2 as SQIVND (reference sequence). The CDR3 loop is CASIPDRAAPQAFF. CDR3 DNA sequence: TGTGCCAGTATCCCGGACAGGGCGGCCCCCCAAGCTTTCTTT.

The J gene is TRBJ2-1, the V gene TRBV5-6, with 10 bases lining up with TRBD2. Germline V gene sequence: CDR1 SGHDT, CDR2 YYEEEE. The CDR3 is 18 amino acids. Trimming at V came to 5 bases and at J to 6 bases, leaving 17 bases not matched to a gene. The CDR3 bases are TGTGCCAGCAGACTAACTAGCGGGGTTCGCCCCAGGCGCAATGAGCAGTTCTTC. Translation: CASRLTSGVRPRRNEQFF.

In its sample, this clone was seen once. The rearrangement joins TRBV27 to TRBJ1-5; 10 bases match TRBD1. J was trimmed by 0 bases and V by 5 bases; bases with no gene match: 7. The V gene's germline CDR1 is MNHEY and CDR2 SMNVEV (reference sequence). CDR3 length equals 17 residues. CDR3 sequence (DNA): TGTGCCAGCAGTCGGACAGGGGGGCTCAATAGCAATCAGCCCCAGCATTTT. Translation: CASSRTGGLNSNQPQHF.

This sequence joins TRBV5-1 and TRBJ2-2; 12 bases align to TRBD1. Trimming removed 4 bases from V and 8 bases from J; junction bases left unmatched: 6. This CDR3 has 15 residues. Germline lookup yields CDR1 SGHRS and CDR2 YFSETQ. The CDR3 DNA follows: TGCGCCAGCAGCCGGGACAGGGGGCGTGGAGGGGAGCTGTTTTTT. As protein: CASSRDRGRGGELFF.

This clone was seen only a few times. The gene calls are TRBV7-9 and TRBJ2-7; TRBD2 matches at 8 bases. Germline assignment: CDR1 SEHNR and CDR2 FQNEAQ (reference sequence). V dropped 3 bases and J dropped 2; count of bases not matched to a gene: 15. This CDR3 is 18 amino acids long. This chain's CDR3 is CASSLGQGSLGGAYEQYF. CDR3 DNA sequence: TGTGCCAGCAGCTTGGGCCAGGGGTCCCTCGGGGGGGCCTACGAGCAGTACTTC.

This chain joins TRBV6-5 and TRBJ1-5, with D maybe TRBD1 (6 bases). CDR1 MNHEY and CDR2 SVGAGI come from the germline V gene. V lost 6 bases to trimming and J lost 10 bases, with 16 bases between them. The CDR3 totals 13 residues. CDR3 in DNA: TGTGCCAGCAGCCCCACCCCGGACAGTCCCCAGCATTTT. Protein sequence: CASSPTPDSPQHF.

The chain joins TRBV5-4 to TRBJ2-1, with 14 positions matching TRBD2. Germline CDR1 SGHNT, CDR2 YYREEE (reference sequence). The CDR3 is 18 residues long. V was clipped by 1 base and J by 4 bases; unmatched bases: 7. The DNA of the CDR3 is TGTGCCAGCAGCTTGAGACTAGCGGGAGGGCCCGGATACAATGAGCAGTTCTTC. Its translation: CASSLRLAGGPGYNEQFF.

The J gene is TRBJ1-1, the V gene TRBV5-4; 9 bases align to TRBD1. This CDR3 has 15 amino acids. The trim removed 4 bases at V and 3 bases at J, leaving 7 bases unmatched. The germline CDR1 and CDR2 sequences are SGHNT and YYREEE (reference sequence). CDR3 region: CASSQGTGRDTEAFF. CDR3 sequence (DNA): TGTGCCAGCAGCCAGGGGACAGGGAGGGACACTGAAGCTTTCTTT.

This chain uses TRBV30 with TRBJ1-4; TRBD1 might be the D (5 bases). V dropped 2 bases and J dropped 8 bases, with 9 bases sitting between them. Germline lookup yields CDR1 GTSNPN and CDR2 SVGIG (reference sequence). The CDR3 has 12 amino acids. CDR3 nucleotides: TGTGCCTGGAGTACGGGGGTAGAAAAACTGTTTTTT. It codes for CAWSTGVEKLFF.

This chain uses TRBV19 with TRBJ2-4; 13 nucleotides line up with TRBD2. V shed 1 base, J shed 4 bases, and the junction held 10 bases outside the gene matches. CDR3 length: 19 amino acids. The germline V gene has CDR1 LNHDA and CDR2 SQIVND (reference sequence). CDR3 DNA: TGTGCCAGTAGTATAGCTGGGGGACTAGCGGGATCCCCTAAAAACATTCAGTACTTC. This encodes CASSIAGGLAGSPKNIQYF.

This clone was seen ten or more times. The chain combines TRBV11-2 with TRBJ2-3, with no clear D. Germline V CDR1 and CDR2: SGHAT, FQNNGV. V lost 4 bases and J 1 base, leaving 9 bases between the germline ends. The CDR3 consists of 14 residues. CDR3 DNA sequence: TGTGCCAGCAGCTGGGCTCTGGGCACAGATACGCAGTATTTT. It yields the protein CASSWALGTDTQYF. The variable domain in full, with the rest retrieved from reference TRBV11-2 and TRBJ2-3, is EAGVAQSPRYKIIEKRQSVAFWCNPISGHATLYWYQQILGQGPKLLIQFQNNGVVDDSQLPKDRFSAERLKGVDSTLKIQPAKLEDSAVYLCASSWALGTDTQYFGPGTRLTVL.

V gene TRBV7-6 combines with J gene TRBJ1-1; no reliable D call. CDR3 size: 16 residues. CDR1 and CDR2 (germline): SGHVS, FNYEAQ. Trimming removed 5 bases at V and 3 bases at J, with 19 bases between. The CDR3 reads CASSPRSRVVDTEAFF. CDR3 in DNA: TGTGCCAGCAGCCCTCGCTCCCGAGTAGTAGACACTGAAGCTTTCTTT.

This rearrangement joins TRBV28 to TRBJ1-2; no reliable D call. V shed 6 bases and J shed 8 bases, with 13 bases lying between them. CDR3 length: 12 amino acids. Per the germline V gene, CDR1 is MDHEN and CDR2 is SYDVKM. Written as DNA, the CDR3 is TGTGCCAGCAGCCCTCGGGCGGGCGGCTACACCTTC. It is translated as CASSPRAGGYTF.

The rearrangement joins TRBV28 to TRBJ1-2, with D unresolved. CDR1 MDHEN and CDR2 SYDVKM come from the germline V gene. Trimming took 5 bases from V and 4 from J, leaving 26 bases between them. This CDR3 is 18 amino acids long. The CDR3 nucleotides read TGTGCCAGCAGTGCGGACTACCCCAAACGACTTCGGGGCTATGGCTACACCTTC. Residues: CASSADYPKRLRGYGYTF.

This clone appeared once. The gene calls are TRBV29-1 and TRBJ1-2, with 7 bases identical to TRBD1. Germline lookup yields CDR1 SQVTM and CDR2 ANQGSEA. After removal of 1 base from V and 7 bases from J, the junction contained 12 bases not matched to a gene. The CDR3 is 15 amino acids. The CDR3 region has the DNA TGCAGCGTTGAAGGGGGGGACAGTACATCAGCTGGCTACACCTTC. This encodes CSVEGGDSTSAGYTF. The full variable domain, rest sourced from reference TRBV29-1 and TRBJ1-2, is SAVISQKPSRDICQRGTSLTIQCQVDSQVTMMFWYRQQPGQSLTLIATANQGSEATYESGFVIDKFPISRPNLTFSTLTVSNMSPEDSSIYLCSVEGGDSTSAGYTFGSGTRLTVV.

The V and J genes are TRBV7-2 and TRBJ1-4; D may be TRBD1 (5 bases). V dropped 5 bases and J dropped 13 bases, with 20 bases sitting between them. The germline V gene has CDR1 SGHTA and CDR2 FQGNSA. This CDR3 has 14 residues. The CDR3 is CASSPTGQGLGLFF. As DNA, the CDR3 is TGTGCCAGCAGCCCCACTGGGCAGGGCCTGGGACTGTTTTTT.

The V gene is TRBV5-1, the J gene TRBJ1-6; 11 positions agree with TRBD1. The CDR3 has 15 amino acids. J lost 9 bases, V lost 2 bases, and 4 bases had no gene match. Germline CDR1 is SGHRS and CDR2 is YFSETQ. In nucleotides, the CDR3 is TGCGCCAGCAGCTTTGGGACAGGGGGAAGTTCACCCCTCCACTTT. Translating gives CASSFGTGGSSPLHF.

The CDR3 DNA follows: TGTGCCAGCAGCCCAGGACAGGTTACGGTCCACGAGCAGTACTTC. It encodes CASSPGQVTVHEQYF. This chain joins TRBV9 and TRBJ2-7; 7 bases align to TRBD1. The CDR3 is 15 residues long. CDR1 and CDR2 from the germline V gene are SGDLS and YYNGEE. J was trimmed by 5 bases and V by 4 bases; bases with no gene match: 12.

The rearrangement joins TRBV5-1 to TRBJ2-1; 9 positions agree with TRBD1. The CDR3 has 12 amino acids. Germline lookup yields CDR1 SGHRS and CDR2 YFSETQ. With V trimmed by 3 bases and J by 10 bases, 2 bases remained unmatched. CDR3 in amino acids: CASSWTGEEQFF. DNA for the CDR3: TGCGCCAGCAGCTGGACAGGGGAAGAGCAGTTCTTC.

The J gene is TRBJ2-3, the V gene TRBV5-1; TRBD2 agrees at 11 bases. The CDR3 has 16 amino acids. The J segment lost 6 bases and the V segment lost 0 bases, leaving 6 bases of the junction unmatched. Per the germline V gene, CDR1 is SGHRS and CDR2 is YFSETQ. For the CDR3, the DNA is TGCGCCAGCAGCTTGGCGACTAGCGGGATAGGTGATACGCAGTATTTT. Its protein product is CASSLATSGIGDTQYF.